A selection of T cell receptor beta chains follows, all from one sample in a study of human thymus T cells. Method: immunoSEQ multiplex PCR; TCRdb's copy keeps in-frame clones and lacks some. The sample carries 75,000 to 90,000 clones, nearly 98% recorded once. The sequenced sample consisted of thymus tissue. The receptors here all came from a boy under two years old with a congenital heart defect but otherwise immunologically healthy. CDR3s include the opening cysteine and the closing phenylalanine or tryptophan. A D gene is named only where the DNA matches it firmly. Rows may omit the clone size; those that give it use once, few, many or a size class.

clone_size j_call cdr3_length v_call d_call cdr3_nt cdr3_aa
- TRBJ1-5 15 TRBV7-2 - TGTGCCAGCAGCTTAGCGAAGGACAGCAATCAGCCCCAGCATTTT CASSLAKDSNQPQHF
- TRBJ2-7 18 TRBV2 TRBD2 TGTGCCAGCGAAATCCAGTGGGTAGCGGGAGAATCCTCCTACGAGCAGTACTTC CASEIQWVAGESSYEQYF
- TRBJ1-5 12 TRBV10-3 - TGTGCCATGGGGACGGTCAATCAGCCCCAGCATTTT CAMGTVNQPQHF
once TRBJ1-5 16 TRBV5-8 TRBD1 TGTGCCAGCAGGACCGGGACAGGGTTTAGAGACCAGCCCCAGCATTTT CASRTGTGFRDQPQHF
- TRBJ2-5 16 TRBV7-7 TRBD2 TGTGCTAGCAGCGTGGGGGGACTAGCGGGAGGAGAGACCCAGTACTTC CASSVGGLAGGETQYF
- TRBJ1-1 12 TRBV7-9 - TGTGCCAGCAGCCCAAGGGACGTGGAAGCTTTCTTT CASSPRDVEAFF
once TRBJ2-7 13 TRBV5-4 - TGTGCCACTAGCAAACGACCATCCTACGAGCAGTACTTC CATSKRPSYEQYF
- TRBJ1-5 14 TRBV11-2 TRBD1 TGTGCCAGCAGCCTCCGACAGGGGAGTCAGCCCCAGCATTTT CASSLRQGSQPQHF
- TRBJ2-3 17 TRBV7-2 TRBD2 TGTGCCAGCAGCTTAAGACTAGCGGGGGGTAGCACAGATACGCAGTATTTT CASSLRLAGGSTDTQYF
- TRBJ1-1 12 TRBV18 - TGTGCCAGCTCAAACTTGGGCACTGAAGCTTTCTTT CASSNLGTEAFF
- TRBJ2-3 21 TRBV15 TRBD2 TGTGCCACCAGCCCCGGGGGCGCTAGCGGGAGGGGGTTATATGAAACAGATACGCAGTATTTT CATSPGGASGRGLYETDTQYF
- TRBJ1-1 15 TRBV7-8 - TGTGCCAGCAGCTTAAACCACACAGGTGCCACTGAAGCTTTCTTT CASSLNHTGATEAFF
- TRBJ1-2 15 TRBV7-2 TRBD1 TGTGCCAGCAGCCCACGGACAGGGTTTATCTATGGCTACACCTTC CASSPRTGFIYGYTF
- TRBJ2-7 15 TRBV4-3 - TGCGCCAGCAGCCAAGATTGGGGCGGAGTCTACGAGCAGTACTTC CASSQDWGGVYEQYF
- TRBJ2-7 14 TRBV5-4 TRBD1 TGTGCCAGCAGCCCGACAGGGAACTCCTACGAGCAGTACTTC CASSPTGNSYEQYF
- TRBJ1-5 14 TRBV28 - TGTGCCAGCCGGAAGGGGCATAGCAATCAGCCCCAGCATTTT CASRKGHSNQPQHF
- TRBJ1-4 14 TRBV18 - TGTGCGGGTAGCGGCCCTCCAACTAATGAAAAACTGTTTTTT CAGSGPPTNEKLFF
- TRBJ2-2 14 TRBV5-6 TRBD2 TGTGCCAGCAGGGTAGCGGGGGATGCCGGGGAGCTGTTTTTT CASRVAGDAGELFF
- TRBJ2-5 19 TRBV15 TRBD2 TGTGCCACCAGCAGAGATACGACTAGCGGGGGGAGGTGGCAAGAGACCCAGTACTTC CATSRDTTSGGRWQETQYF
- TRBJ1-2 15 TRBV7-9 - TGTGCCAGCAGCTTATGGGAGGGTCATAACTATGGCTACACCTTC CASSLWEGHNYGYTF
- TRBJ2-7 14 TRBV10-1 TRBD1 TGCGCCAGCAGTTCCAGGACAGGGGGAAACGAGCAGTACTTC CASSSRTGGNEQYF
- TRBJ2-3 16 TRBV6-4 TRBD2 TGTGCCAGCAGCGCCACTAGCGGGGGGGGACCGGTGGTGCAGTATTTT CASSATSGGGPVVQYF
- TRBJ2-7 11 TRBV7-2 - TGTGCCAGCAGCTTAGCCCACGAGCAGTACTTC CASSLAHEQYF
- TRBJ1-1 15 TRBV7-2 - TGTGCCAGCAGCCTAATAGACTGCTGTGGCACTGAAGCTTTCTTT CASSLIDCCGTEAFF
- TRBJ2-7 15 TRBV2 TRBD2 TGTGCCAGCAGTCCGACTAGCCTAGCTAGATACGAGCAGTACTTC CASSPTSLARYEQYF
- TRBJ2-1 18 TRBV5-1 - TGCGCCAGCAGCTCGGTGGGGCGTGGGGGGCACCCAAACAATGAGCAGTTCTTC CASSSVGRGGHPNNEQFF
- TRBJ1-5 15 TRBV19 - TGTGCCAGTAGTATCGGGCAGCATAGCAATCAGCCCCAGCATTTT CASSIGQHSNQPQHF
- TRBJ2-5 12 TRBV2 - TGTGCCAGAAAGACGGTTAGCGAGACCCAGTACTTC CARKTVSETQYF
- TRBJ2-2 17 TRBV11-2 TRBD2 TGTGCCAGCAGCTTAGCCCTGACTAGCGCGAAAGACGGGGAGCTGTTTTTT CASSLALTSAKDGELFF
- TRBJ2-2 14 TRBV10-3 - TGTGCCGTCCAACCGGGACAGAACACCGGGGAGCTGTTTTTT CAVQPGQNTGELFF
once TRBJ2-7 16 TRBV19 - TGTGCCAGTAGTGTGCAGGACCATTGGGGCTCCTACGAGCAGTACTTC CASSVQDHWGSYEQYF
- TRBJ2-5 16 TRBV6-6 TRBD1 TGTGCCAGCAGTTGCGAATTCCAGGGGGTTGGAGAGACCCAGTACTTC CASSCEFQGVGETQYF